This TCR beta chain was sequenced for a study of blood T cells in healthy people across ages. A second about 6 to 12 cycle PCR used barcoded and J-beta primers. One entry per CDR3 protein, called by TCRdb with MiXCR from the 5' RACE reads. Among 700,000 or so distinct CDR3 sequences listed, about 24% were seen once. This clonotype was seen many times. The CDR3 covers 14 residues. Trimming took 3 bases from V and 5 from J, leaving 8 bases between them. This chain joins TRBV12-3 or TRBV12-4 and TRBJ1-6, with D hard to call. The sample taken for sequencing was blood. The receptor comes from a man between 65 and 85 years old in good health. In nucleotides, the CDR3 is TGTGCCAGCAGTTTGACCCGGAATAATTCACCCCTCCACTTT. This sequence encodes CASSLTRNNSPLHF.